The sequence of this T cell receptor (beta chain) was determined in a study of blood T cells in healthy people across ages. Notes on the study in general: Unsorted PBMC input precluded a conclusive naive versus antigen-experienced comparison. Diversity figures derived from one million T cells were judged to underestimate the true value.

The CDR3 spans 16 residues. Germline CDR1 reads KGHSH; CDR2 reads LQKENI. Regarding this clonotype: What it recognizes is unknown.

With a J-beta primer mix and a sample-barcoded 5' primer, a second PCR ran about 7 to 12 cycles. A single record per CDR3 protein comes from TCRdb applying MiXCR to the 5' RACE reads. The sample includes approximately 1.5 million distinct CDR3 sequences, under 55% of them seen just once. Specimen: blood. This TCR was sampled from a woman aged 18-29 years in good health. The chain is built from TRBV18 and TRBJ2-1; a weak D match, TRBD2 (6 bases). The J call may be incorrect, as the DNA end agrees better with TRBJ2-7. The DNA for the CDR3 is TGTGCCAGCTCACGGGACTCGGGGTCCGGGACCTACGAGCAGTACTTC. Translation: CASSRDSGSGTYEQYF.